These 27 T cell receptor beta chains were all obtained from the same sample, sequenced in a study of CD8 T cells in Susac syndrome. With random hexamers, roughly 0.45 to 1 ug RNA was reverse transcribed. MiXCR was run by TCRdb on the immunoSEQ multiplex PCR reads, yielding one entry per CDR3 protein. The table has roughly 88,000 distinct CDR3 sequences, around 96% seen once. Sequenced sample: CD8+ T cells from PBMCs. The receptor set was obtained from a human donor with Susac syndrome.

The chain is built from TRBV13 and TRBJ1-1; D may be TRBD1 (6 bases). Looked up from germline, CDR1 is PRHDT and CDR2 is FYEKMQ (reference sequence). Trimming stripped 5 bases from V and 4 bases from J, with 17 bases between. The CDR3 runs to 15 residues. Written as DNA, the CDR3 is TGTGCCAGCAGCATAACGACAGGAGGGTCCACTGAAGCTTTCTTT. Its protein product is CASSITTGGSTEAFF.

The V and J genes are TRBV12-3 or TRBV12-4 and TRBJ2-7, with 12 bases identical to TRBD1. V gave up 4 bases and J gave up 4 bases; unmatched junction bases: 5. The CDR3 spans 15 residues. DNA for the CDR3: TGTGCCAGCAGTTCCGGGACAGGGGGCTGGTACGAGCAGTACTTC. The encoded protein is CASSSGTGGWYEQYF.

The chain links TRBV20-1 to TRBJ1-1; TRBD1 agrees at 7 bases. The V and J ends lost 3 bases and 4 bases, in that order; junction bases with no gene match: 14. The V gene's germline CDR1 is DFQATT and CDR2 SNEGSKA (reference sequence). The CDR3 extends over 16 amino acids. CDR3 DNA sequence: TGCAGTGCTAGGCAAAACGTCCGGGACAGTTTCACTGAAGCTTTCTTT. The encoded protein is CSARQNVRDSFTEAFF.

V and J are TRBV9 and TRBJ1-2; no clear D. The CDR3 runs 11 residues. The V gene's germline CDR1 is SGDLS and CDR2 YYNGEE. The V end was cut by 2 bases, the J end by 6 bases, with 5 bases between. The CDR3 DNA is TGTGCCAGCAGCGTGGGGAATGGCTACACCTTC. This gives the protein CASSVGNGYTF.

V is TRBV9 and J is TRBJ1-2; D unresolved. Germline loops: CDR1 SGDLS, CDR2 YYNGEE. Between the trimmed V and J ends, which lost 0 bases and 8 bases, there was a span of 14 bases. The CDR3 runs 14 residues. The CDR3 DNA follows: TGTGCCAGCAGCGTAGATGACTCGACCGGGGGCTACACCTTC. Amino acids: CASSVDDSTGGYTF.

The chain has TRBV7-2 and TRBJ1-1; D gene uncertain. CDR1 is SGHTA, CDR2 FQGNSA, per germline. V was shortened by 1 base and J by 7 bases, with 7 bases between the two germline ends. CDR3 length equals 12 residues. CDR3 bases: TGTGCCAGCAGCTTAGGGGCAGGTGAAGCTTTCTTT. The encoded protein is CASSLGAGEAFF.

The V and J genes are TRBV12-3 or TRBV12-4 and TRBJ2-3; possible D gene TRBD1, 6 bases. Trimming pared 6 bases from V and 2 bases from J, leaving 24 bases between. CDR3 length: 18 residues. The CDR3 coding sequence is TGTGCCAGCAGCCCCGAAGGGGGAGAGCTTCCCTTCACAGATACGCAGTATTTT. Its protein is CASSPEGGELPFTDTQYF.

The chain links TRBV20-1 to TRBJ1-2; D perhaps matches TRBD1 (6 bases). The CDR3 is 14 residues long. Trimming removed 3 bases at V and 2 bases at J, with 13 bases between. Germline assignment: CDR1 DFQATT and CDR2 SNEGSKA (reference sequence). The CDR3 spells CSARGRGANYGYTF. The CDR3 nucleotides read TGCAGTGCTAGGGGCAGGGGAGCCAACTATGGCTACACCTTC.

The chain recombines TRBV29-1 with TRBJ2-3; TRBD2 aligns across 13 bases. The junction had 4 bases not matched to a gene; V was cut back by 3 bases and J by 4 bases. Germline V CDR1 and CDR2: SQVTM, ANQGSEA. The CDR3 loop spans 15 amino acids. Written as DNA, the CDR3 is TGCAGCGTTGACGGACTAGCGGGAGTAGCAGATACGCAGTATTTT. Its protein is CSVDGLAGVADTQYF.

The V call is TRBV2, the J call TRBJ2-7, with 8 bases that match TRBD1. Germline CDR1 and CDR2: SNHLY and FYNNEI. After removal of 8 bases from V and 4 bases from J, the junction contained 16 bases not matched to a gene. There are 16 residues in the CDR3. The CDR3 DNA is TGTGCCAGCCTGAAAGAGCCAGGGACAGGTGATTACGAGCAGTACTTC. Translating it yields CASLKEPGTGDYEQYF.

By its share, this clonotype is medium-sized. The V gene is TRBV5-1, the J gene TRBJ2-2; TRBD1 might be the D (5 bases). Trimming shortened V by 1 base and J by 6 bases, and 13 bases separated the two germline ends. The CDR3 covers 15 residues. The germline V gene has CDR1 SGHRS and CDR2 YFSETQ. The CDR3 protein is CASSLSQGGAGELFF. The CDR3 region has the DNA TGCGCCAGCAGCTTGAGCCAGGGTGGGGCCGGGGAGCTGTTTTTT.

The chain links TRBV9 to TRBJ2-5; 9 positions agree with TRBD1. V lost 0 bases and J lost 4; bases outside the gene matches: 4. The length of the CDR3 is 15 residues. CDR1 and CDR2 (germline): SGDLS, YYNGEE. CDR3 bases: TGTGCCAGCAGCGTAGAGGGACAGGGAGCAGAGACCCAGTACTTC. It is translated as CASSVEGQGAETQYF. Full variable domain (outside the CDR3, taken from reference TRBV9 and TRBJ2-5): DSGVTQTPKHLITATGQRVTLRCSPRSGDLSVYWYQQSLDQGLQFLIQYYNGEERAKGNILERFSAQQFPDLHSELNLSSLELGDSALYFCASSVEGQGAETQYFGPGTRLLVL.

V is TRBV5-1 and J is TRBJ2-7; tentative D call: TRBD2 (6 bases). Trimming removed 2 bases from V and 0 bases from J, with 9 bases in between. CDR3 length: 14 residues. The germline V gene has CDR1 SGHRS and CDR2 YFSETQ. The DNA for the CDR3 is TGCGCCAGCAGCTTTGGTAGCGGCTCCTACGAGCAGTACTTC. Translating gives CASSFGSGSYEQYF. Based on the CDR3 plus reference TRBV5-1 and TRBJ2-7, the full variable domain is KAGVTQTPRYLIKTRGQQVTLSCSPISGHRSVSWYQQTPGQGLQFLFEYFSETQRNKGNFPGRFSGRQFSNSRSEMNVSTLELGDSALYLCASSFGSGSYEQYFGPGTRLTVT.

The chain links TRBV20-1 to TRBJ1-5, with no clear D. The ends were cut back, 3 bases at V and 5 bases at J, with 8 bases in the middle. Germline values: CDR1 DFQATT, CDR2 SNEGSKA (reference sequence). CDR3 size: 12 residues. The CDR3 is CSARGWDQPQHF. CDR3 bases: TGCAGTGCTAGGGGTTGGGATCAGCCCCAGCATTTT.

J is TRBJ1-1 and V is TRBV28, with D uncertain. V lost 6 bases to trimming and J lost 7 bases, with 9 bases between them. The CDR3 is 11 amino acids. Germline values: CDR1 MDHEN, CDR2 SYDVKM. The CDR3 DNA reads TGTGCCAGCAGCCCCGAAGGTGAAGCTTTCTTT. Residues: CASSPEGEAFF.

The chain links TRBV12-3 or TRBV12-4 to TRBJ2-7; TRBD2 matches 8 bases. CDR3 length: 15 amino acids. The V and J ends lost 1 base and 5 bases, in that order; junction bases with no gene match: 7. CDR3: CASSLVLREADEQYF. The CDR3 DNA reads as TGTGCCAGCAGTTTAGTCTTGCGGGAGGCGGACGAGCAGTACTTC.

The chain couples TRBV7-9 to TRBJ2-1; D unclear. Germline lookup yields CDR1 SEHNR and CDR2 FQNEAQ (reference sequence). The CDR3 totals 15 residues. The V end was cut by 1 base, the J end by 0 bases, with 7 bases between. CDR3 residues: CASSLVGSSYNEQFF. The DNA of the CDR3 is TGTGCCAGCAGCTTAGTGGGCAGCTCCTACAATGAGCAGTTCTTC.

This rearrangement joins TRBV4-2 to TRBJ2-5, with 8 bases identical to TRBD2. This CDR3 is built from 17 residues. Germline CDR1 LGHNA, CDR2 YNFKEQ. V lost 2 bases and J lost 7; bases outside the gene matches: 15. The CDR3 region has the DNA TGTGCCAGCAGCCAAACTAGGCGGGAGGCGGATTCAGCGACCCAGTACTTC. Translation: CASSQTRREADSATQYF.

This clonotype was seen more than once but under ten times. The V call is TRBV7-9, the J call TRBJ1-5, with D possibly being TRBD1 (6 bases). Germline V gene data show CDR1 as SEHNR and CDR2 as FQNEAQ (reference sequence). The length of the CDR3 is 13 residues. V was trimmed by 5 bases and J by 4 bases, leaving 9 bases between them. CDR3 nucleotides: TGTGCCAGCAGCCAGGACAGAAATCAGCCCCAGCATTTT. This translates into CASSQDRNQPQHF.

V is TRBV4-3 and J is TRBJ1-2; D not certain. V lost 2 bases and J lost 4, with 8 bases in between. The CDR3 has 13 amino acids. Germline loops: CDR1 LGHNA, CDR2 YSLEER. For the CDR3, the DNA is TGCGCCAGCAGCCAAACCGAGGGCTATGGCTACACCTTC. Amino acid sequence: CASSQTEGYGYTF.

This chain joins TRBV20-1 and TRBJ1-1, with D hard to call. This CDR3 comprises 10 residues. Germline CDR1 reads DFQATT; CDR2 reads SNEGSKA (reference sequence). Trimming stripped 5 bases from V and 3 bases from J, with 4 bases between. CDR3 sequence: CSAWDTEAFF. DNA for the CDR3: TGCAGTGCTTGGGACACTGAAGCTTTCTTT.

The chain combines TRBV7-9 with TRBJ2-5, with 7 bases identical to TRBD1. This CDR3 region has 13 residues. Trimming cost V 10 bases and J 2 bases; bases outside gene matches: 7. CDR1 and CDR2 from the germline V gene are SEHNR and FQNEAQ (reference sequence). The CDR3 protein is CATLGTEQETQYF. The CDR3 DNA reads as TGTGCCACGCTCGGGACAGAACAAGAGACCCAGTACTTC.

This sequence joins TRBV28 and TRBJ2-7; D ambiguous. V shed 7 bases and J shed 3 bases, with 10 bases lying between them. Per the germline V gene, CDR1 is MDHEN and CDR2 is SYDVKM. This CDR3 region has 12 residues. The CDR3 nucleotides are TGTGCCAGCAAAAGGTCAGGCTACGAGCAGTACTTC. The encoded protein is CASKRSGYEQYF.

The chain carries TRBV7-9 and TRBJ1-1, with unresolved D. Germline CDR1 and CDR2: SEHNR and FQNEAQ (reference sequence). The CDR3 length is 12 residues. V lost 5 bases and J lost 3, with 7 bases in between. CDR3 region: CASSQLDTEAFF. In DNA form, the CDR3 reads TGTGCCAGCAGCCAGCTGGACACTGAAGCTTTCTTT.

The V gene is TRBV9, the J gene TRBJ2-1, with TRBD1 identical over 8 bases. The CDR3 extends over 16 amino acids. In germline, CDR1 is SGDLS, CDR2 YYNGEE. The V gene end was trimmed by 4 bases and the J gene end by 7 bases; junction bases not matched to a gene: 13. CDR3 protein: CASSTGTGGLYNEQFF. CDR3 DNA: TGTGCCAGCAGCACCGGGACAGGAGGCCTTTATAATGAGCAGTTCTTC.

The chain couples TRBV7-9 to TRBJ2-3; D gene ambiguous. Germline assignment: CDR1 SEHNR and CDR2 FQNEAQ (reference sequence). V gave up 5 bases and J gave up 0 bases, with 6 bases separating them. The CDR3 is made up of 13 amino acids. Written as DNA, the CDR3 is TGTGCCAGCAGCGGCGGTAGCACAGATACGCAGTATTTT. Protein: CASSGGSTDTQYF.

This clonotype was observed a few times. This chain uses TRBV19 with TRBJ1-2; tentatively, D is TRBD1 (5 bases). The germline V gene encodes CDR1 LNHDA and CDR2 SQIVND (reference sequence). This CDR3 is 12 amino acids long. V was cut by 6 bases and J by 5 bases, with 10 bases left in between. CDR3 sequence: CASSPGLYGYTF. CDR3 DNA sequence: TGTGCCAGTAGCCCAGGGTTGTATGGCTACACCTTC.